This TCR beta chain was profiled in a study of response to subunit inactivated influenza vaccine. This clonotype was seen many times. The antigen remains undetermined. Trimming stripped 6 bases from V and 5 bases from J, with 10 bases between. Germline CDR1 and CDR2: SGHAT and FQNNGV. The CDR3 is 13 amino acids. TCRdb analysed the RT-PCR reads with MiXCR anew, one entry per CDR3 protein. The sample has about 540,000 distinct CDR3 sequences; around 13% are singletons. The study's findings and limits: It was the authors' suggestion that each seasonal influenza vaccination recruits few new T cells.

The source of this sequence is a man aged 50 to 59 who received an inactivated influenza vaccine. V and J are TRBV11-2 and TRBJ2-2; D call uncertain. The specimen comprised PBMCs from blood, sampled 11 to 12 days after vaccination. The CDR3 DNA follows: TGTGCCAGCAGTTTACTCCGGACCGGGGAGCTGTTTTTT. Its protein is CASSLLRTGELFF.